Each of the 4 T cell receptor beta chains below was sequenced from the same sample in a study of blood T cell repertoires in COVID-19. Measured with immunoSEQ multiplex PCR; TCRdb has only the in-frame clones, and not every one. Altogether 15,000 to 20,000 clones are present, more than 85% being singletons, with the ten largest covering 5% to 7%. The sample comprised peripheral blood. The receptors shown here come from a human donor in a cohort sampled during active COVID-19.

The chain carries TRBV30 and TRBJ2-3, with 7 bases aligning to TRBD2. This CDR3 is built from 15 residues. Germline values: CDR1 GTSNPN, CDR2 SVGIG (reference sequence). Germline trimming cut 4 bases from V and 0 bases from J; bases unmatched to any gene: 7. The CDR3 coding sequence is TGTGCCTGGACGTCTGCGGGAGTGAGCACAGATACGCAGTATTTT. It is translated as CAWTSAGVSTDTQYF.

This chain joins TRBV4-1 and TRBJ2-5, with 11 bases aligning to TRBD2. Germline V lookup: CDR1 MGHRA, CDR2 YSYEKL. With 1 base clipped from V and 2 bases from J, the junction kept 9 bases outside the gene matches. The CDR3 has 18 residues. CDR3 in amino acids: CASSQGGASGGPQETQYF. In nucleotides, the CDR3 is TGCGCCAGCAGCCAAGGAGGGGCTAGCGGGGGGCCACAAGAGACCCAGTACTTC.

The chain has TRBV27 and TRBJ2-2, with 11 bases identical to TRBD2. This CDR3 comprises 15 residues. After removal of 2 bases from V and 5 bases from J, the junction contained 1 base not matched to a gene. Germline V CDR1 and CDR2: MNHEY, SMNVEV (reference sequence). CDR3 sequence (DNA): TGTGCCAGCAGTTTAACTAGCGGGGGTACCGGGGAGCTGTTTTTT. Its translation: CASSLTSGGTGELFF.

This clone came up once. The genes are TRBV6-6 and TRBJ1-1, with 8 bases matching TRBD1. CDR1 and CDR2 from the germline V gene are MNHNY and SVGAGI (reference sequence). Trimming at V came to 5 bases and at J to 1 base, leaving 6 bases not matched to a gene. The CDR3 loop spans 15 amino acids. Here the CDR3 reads CASSSIQGENTEAFF. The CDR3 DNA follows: TGTGCCAGCAGTAGCATACAGGGGGAGAACACTGAAGCTTTCTTT.